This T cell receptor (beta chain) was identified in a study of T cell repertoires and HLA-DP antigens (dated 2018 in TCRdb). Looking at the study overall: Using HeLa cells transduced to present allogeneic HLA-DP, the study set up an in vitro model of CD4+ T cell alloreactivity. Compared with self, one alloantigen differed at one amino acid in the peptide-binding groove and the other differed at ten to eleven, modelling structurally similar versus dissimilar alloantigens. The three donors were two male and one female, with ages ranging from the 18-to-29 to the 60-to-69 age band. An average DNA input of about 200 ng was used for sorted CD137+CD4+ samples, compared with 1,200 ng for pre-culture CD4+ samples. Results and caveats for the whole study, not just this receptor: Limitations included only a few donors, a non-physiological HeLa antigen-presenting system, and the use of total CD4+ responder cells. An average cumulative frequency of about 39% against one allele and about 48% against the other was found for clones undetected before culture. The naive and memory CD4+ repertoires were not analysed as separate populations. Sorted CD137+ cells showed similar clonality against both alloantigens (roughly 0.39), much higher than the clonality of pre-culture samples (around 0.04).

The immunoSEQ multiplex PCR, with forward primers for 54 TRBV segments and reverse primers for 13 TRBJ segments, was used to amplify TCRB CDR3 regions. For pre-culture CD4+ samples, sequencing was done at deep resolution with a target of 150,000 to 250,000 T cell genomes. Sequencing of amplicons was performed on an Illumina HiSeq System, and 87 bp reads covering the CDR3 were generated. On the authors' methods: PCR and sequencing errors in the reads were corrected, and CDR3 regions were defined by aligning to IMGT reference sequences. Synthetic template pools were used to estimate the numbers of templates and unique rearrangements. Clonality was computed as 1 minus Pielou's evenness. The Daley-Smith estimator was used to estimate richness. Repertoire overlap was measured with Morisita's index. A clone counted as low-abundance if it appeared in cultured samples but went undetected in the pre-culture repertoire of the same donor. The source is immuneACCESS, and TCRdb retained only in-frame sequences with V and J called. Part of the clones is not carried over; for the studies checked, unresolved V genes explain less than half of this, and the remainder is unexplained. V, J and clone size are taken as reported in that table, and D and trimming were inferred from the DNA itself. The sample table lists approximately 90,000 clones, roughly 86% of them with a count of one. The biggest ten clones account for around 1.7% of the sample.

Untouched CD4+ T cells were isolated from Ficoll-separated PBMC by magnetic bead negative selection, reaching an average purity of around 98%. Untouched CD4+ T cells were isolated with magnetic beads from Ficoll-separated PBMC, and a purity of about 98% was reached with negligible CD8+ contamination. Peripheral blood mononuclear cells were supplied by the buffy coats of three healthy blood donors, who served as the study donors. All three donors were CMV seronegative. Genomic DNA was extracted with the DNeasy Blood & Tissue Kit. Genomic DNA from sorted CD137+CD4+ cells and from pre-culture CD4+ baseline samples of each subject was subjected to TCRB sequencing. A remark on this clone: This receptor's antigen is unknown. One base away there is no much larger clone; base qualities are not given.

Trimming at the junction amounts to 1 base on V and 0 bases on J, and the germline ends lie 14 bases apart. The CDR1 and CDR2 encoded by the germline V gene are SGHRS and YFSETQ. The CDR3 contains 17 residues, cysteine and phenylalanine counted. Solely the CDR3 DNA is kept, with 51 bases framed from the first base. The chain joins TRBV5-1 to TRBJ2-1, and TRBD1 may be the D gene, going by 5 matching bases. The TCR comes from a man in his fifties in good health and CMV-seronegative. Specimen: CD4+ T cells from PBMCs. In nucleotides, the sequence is TGCGCCAGCAGCTTGTCTCTTTGGGGCCGCTCCTACAATGAGCAGTTCTTC. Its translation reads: CASSLSLWGRSYNEQFF.